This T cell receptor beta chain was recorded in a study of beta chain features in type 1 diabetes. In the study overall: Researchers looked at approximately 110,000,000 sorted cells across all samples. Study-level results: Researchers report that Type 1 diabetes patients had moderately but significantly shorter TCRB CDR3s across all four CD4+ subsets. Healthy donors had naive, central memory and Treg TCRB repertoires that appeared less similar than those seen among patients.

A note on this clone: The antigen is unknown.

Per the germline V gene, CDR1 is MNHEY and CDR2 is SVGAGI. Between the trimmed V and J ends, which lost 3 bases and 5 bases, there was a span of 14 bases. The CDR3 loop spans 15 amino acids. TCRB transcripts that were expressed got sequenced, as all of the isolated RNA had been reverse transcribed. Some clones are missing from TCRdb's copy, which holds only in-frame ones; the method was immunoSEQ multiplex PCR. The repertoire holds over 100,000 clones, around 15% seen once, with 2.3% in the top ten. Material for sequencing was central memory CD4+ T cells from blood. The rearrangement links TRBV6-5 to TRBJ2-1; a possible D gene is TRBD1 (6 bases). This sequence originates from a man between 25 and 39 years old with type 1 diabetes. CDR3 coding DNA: TGTGCCAGCAGTTATTCCGGGACAAGTCACAATGAGCAGTTCTTC. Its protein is CASSYSGTSHNEQFF.